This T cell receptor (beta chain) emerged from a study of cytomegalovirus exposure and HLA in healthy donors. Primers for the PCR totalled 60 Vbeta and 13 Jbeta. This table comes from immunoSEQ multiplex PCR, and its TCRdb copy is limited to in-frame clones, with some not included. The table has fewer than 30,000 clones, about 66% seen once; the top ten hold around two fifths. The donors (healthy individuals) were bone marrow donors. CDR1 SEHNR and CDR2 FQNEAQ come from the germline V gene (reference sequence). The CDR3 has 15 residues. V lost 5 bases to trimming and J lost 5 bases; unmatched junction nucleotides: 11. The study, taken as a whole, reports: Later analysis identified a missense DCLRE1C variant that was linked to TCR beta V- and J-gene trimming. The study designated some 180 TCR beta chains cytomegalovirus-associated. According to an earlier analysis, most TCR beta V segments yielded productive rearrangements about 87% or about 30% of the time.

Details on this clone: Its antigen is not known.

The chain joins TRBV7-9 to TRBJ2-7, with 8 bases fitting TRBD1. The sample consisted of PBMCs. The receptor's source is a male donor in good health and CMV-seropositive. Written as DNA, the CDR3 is TGTGCCAGCAGCGCGTACAGGGGGAATGGCGACGAGCAGTACTTC. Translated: CASSAYRGNGDEQYF.